This T cell receptor beta chain originates from a study of T-cell reconstitution after alpha-beta-depleted transplantation in children. Trimming stripped 8 bases from V and 4 bases from J, with 20 bases between. The CDR3 covers 15 residues. Germline V CDR1 and CDR2: SNHLY, FYNNEI. The study, taken as a whole, reports: The study traced high day-60 TCRbeta diversity in some patients to surviving recipient T cells and thymic progenitors. Several hundred expanded graft clones reportedly gave rise to the alpha-beta T cells present about two months after transplant.

As regards this clonotype: The antigen remains undetermined.

Unique molecular identifiers featured in how the TCRbeta library was prepared. Each CDR3 protein is one row after TCRdb ran MiXCR on the PCR reads. Of hundreds of thousands of distinct CDR3 sequences listed, 15% to 20% were seen once; the top ten hold 5%. The specimen comprised PBMCs, mostly from graft donor cells, sampled 360 days after TCRalphabeta/CD19-depleted stem cell transplant. The source of this sequence is a male patient between 10 and 17 years old who had a stem cell transplant for acute lymphoblastic leukemia, so the T cells may come from the graft donor. This chain links TRBV2 with TRBJ1-2; D remains ambiguous. CDR3 sequence: CASRNQARTLYGYTF. The CDR3, as DNA: TGTGCCAGCCGTAACCAGGCCAGGACTCTCTATGGCTACACCTTC.